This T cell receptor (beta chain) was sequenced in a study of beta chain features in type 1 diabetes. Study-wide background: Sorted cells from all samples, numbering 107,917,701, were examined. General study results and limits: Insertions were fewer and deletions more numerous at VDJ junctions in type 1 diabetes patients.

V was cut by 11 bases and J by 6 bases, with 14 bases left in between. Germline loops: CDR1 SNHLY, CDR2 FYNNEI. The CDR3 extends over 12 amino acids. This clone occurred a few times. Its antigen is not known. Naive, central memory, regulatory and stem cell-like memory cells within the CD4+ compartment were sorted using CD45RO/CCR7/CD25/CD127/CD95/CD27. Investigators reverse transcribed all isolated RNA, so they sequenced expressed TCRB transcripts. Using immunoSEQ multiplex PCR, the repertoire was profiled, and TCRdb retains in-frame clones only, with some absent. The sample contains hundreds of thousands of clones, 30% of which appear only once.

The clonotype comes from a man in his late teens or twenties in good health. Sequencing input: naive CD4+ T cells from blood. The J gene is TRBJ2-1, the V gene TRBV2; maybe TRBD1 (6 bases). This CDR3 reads CASRTDANEQFF. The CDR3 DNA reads TGTGCCTCCCGGACAGATGCCAATGAGCAGTTCTTC.